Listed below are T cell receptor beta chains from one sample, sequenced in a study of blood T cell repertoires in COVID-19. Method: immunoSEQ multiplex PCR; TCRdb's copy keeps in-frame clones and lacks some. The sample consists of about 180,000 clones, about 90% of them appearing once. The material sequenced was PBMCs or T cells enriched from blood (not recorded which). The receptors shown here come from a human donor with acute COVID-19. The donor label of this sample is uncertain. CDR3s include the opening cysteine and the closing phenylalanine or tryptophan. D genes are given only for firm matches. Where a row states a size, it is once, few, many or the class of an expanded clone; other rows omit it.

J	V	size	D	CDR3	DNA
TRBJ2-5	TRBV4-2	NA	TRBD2	CASSQDLAGEETQYF	TGTGCCAGCAGCCAAGATTTAGCGGGGGAGGAGACCCAGTACTTC
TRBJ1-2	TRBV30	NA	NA	CAWSRDNSGLGYTF	TGTGCCTGGAGTAGGGACAACTCAGGCCTTGGCTACACCTTC
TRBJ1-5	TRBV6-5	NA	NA	CASRKQGSQPQHF	TGTGCCAGCAGGAAACAGGGATCTCAGCCCCAGCATTTT
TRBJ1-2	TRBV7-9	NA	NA	CASSFLKGEGYNF	TGTGCCAGCAGCTTTCTGAAGGGAGAGGGCTACAACTTC
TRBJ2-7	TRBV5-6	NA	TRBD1	CASSLGTGALDYEQYF	TGTGCCAGCAGCTTGGGCACAGGGGCTCTAGATTACGAGCAGTACTTC
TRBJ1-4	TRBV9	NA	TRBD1	CASSSGQGSSEKLFF	TGTGCCAGCAGCTCGGGACAGGGGTCGAGTGAAAAACTGTTTTTT
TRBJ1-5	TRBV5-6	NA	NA	CASSLGGGMQPQHF	TGTGCCAGCAGCTTGGGGGGGGGCATGCAGCCCCAGCATTTT
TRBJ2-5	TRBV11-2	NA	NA	CASSVGGHTQETQYF	TGTGCCAGCAGCGTCGGGGGGCACACCCAAGAGACCCAGTACTTC
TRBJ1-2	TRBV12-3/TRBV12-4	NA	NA	CASSQDRNYGYTF	TGTGCCAGCAGTCAAGACAGGAACTATGGCTACACCTTC
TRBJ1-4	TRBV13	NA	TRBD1	CASSQTGLGEKLFF	TGTGCCAGCAGCCAGACAGGGTTAGGTGAAAAACTGTTTTTT
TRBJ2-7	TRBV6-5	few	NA	CASSSYSTRYEQYF	TGTGCCAGCAGTTCCTACTCGACTCGCTACGAGCAGTACTTC
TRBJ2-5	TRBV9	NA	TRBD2	CASSVGTRGEETQYF	TGTGCCAGCAGCGTTGGGACTAGAGGTGAGGAGACCCAGTACTTC
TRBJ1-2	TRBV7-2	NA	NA	CASSIEGDGYTF	TGTGCCAGCAGCATAGAGGGGGATGGCTACACCTTC
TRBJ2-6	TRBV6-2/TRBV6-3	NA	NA	CASSYLSSGANVLTF	TGTGCCAGCAGTTACCTTTCCTCTGGGGCCAACGTCCTGACTTTC
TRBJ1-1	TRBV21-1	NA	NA	CARPGLNTEAFF	TGTGCCAGACCAGGGTTGAACACTGAAGCTTTCTTT
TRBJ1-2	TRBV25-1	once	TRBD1	CASSEIRTGADGYTF	TGTGCCAGCAGTGAGATAAGGACAGGGGCCGATGGCTACACCTTC
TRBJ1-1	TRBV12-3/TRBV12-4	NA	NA	CASSLSLRAEAFF	TGTGCCAGCAGTTTGTCGCTACGGGCTGAAGCTTTCTTT
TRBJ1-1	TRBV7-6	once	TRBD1	CASSSEARQGRNTEAFF	TGTGCCAGCAGCTCCGAAGCCCGACAGGGGCGAAACACTGAAGCTTTCTTT
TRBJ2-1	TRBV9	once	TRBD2	CASSVDWSGGAYEQFF	TGTGCCAGCAGCGTAGACTGGAGCGGGGGGGCGTATGAGCAGTTCTTC
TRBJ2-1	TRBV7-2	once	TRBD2	CASSLAGPNNEQFF	TGTGCCAGCAGTTTAGCGGGGCCGAATAATGAGCAGTTCTTC
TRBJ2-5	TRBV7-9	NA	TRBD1	CASSRQGKETQYF	TGTGCCAGCAGTCGACAGGGAAAAGAGACCCAGTACTTC
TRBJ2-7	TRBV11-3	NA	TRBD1	CASSPGQGSYEQYF	TGTGCCAGCAGCCCAGGACAGGGCTCCTACGAGCAGTACTTC
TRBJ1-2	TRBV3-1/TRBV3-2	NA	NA	CASSQERGRLPGEGYTF	TGTGCCAGCAGCCAAGAGAGAGGGAGGCTCCCGGGGGAAGGCTACACCTTC
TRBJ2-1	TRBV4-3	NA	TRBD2	CASSRGLAGGNEQFF	TGCGCCAGCAGCCGAGGACTAGCGGGGGGGAATGAGCAGTTCTTC
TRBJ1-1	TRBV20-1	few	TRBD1	CSARGQGAFF	TGCAGTGCTAGAGGACAGGGAGCTTTCTTT
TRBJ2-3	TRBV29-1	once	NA	CSVEDPGTDTQYF	TGCAGCGTTGAAGACCCGGGTACAGATACGCAGTATTTT
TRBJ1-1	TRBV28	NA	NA	CASSPPVLSGFPWTEAFF	TGTGCCAGCAGTCCCCCGGTCTTATCGGGGTTTCCTTGGACTGAAGCTTTCTTT
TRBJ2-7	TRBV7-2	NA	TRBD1	CASSWTGTDSYEQYF	TGTGCCAGCAGCTGGACCGGGACAGATTCCTACGAGCAGTACTTC
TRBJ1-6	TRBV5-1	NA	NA	CASSLVAENSPLHF	TGCGCCAGCAGCTTGGTAGCAGAGAATTCACCCCTCCACTTT
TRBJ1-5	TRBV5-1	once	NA	CASSLGESNQFPQHF	TGCGCCAGCAGCTTGGGGGAGTCTAACCAGTTTCCCCAGCATTTT
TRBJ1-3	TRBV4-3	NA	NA	CASSQGSRGSGNTIYF	TGCGCCAGCAGCCAAGGGAGTAGGGGCTCTGGAAACACCATATATTTT
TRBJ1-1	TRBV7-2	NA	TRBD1	CASSLDRETEAFF	TGTGCCAGCAGCCTGGACAGGGAGACTGAAGCTTTCTTT
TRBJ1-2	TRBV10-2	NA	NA	CASSELRRFNNYGYTF	TGCGCCAGCAGTGAATTACGGCGGTTCAATAACTATGGCTACACCTTC
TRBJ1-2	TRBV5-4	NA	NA	CASSFGETPYGYTF	TGTGCCAGCAGCTTCGGGGAGACACCTTATGGCTACACCTTC
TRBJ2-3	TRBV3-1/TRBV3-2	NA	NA	CASSQDAIQTDTQYF	TGTGCCAGCAGCCAAGATGCCATACAGACAGATACGCAGTATTTT
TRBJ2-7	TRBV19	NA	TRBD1	CASSITGGNLEQYF	TGTGCCAGTAGTATTACAGGGGGGAACCTCGAGCAGTACTTC
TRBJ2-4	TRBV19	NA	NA	CASSKVDLRGLGKNIQYF	TGTGCCAGTAGTAAGGTTGATTTGAGGGGGTTAGGCAAAAACATTCAGTACTTC
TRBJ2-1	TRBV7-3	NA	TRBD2	CASSLPSGGANEQFF	TGTGCCAGCAGCTTACCGAGCGGGGGGGCCAATGAGCAGTTCTTC
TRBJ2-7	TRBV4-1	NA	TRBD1	CASSFRAIRTGLYEQYF	TGCGCCAGCAGCTTCCGCGCTATCAGGACAGGCCTCTACGAGCAGTACTTC
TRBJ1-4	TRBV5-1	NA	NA	CASSFEGGAGEKLFF	TGCGCCAGCAGCTTTGAAGGAGGTGCGGGAGAAAAACTGTTTTTT
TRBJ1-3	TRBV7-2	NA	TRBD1	CASSLYGQGRNTIYF	TGTGCCAGCAGCTTGTACGGACAGGGAAGAAACACCATATATTTT
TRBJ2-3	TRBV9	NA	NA	CASSSRGGLTDTQYF	TGTGCCAGCAGCTCGAGGGGGGGACTCACAGATACGCAGTATTTT